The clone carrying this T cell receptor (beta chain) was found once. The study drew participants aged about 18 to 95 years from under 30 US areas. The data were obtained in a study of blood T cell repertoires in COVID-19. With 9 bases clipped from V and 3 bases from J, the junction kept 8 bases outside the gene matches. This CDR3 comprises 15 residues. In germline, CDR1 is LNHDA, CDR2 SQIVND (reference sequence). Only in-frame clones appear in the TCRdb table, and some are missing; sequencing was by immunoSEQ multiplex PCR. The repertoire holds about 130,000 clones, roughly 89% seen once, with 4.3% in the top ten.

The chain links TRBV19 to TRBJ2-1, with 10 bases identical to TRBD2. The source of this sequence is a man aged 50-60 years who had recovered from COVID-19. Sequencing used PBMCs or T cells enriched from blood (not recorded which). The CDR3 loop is CASCELAGGYNEQFF. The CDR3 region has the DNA TGTGCCAGCTGTGAGTTAGCGGGAGGCTACAATGAGCAGTTCTTC.